This T cell receptor (beta chain) was sequenced for a study of T cell repertoires in cytomegalovirus infection. Each CDR3 protein gets one entry after TCRdb re-called the reads with MiXCR. The sample lists a few hundred thousand distinct CDR3 sequences; 9.5% were seen once. CDR1 MNHEY and CDR2 SVGEGT come from the germline V gene. The CDR3 extends over 15 amino acids. Trimming took off 2 bases at V and 7 bases at J, with 17 bases between the two ends. This clonotype was seen at least ten times. The sequence came from a human donor in good health (CMV status not recorded). Some clones in this sample may be carry-over from other donors' samples. Sequencing input: PBMCs. The chain couples TRBV6-2 or TRBV6-3 to TRBJ1-2; tentatively, D is TRBD1 (6 bases). The CDR3 here is CASSYVGARVGGYTF. The CDR3 DNA reads as TGTGCCAGCAGTTACGTGGGGGCGCGCGTCGGTGGCTACACCTTC.